This T cell receptor beta chain was observed in a study of shared clonotypes between healthy human individuals. Turning to the study itself: The study enrolled two women and a few men aged 18 to 49. Per-donor plates numbered three CD4 naive, three CD4 memory, two CD8 naive and one CD8 memory. Regarding the study as a whole: When naive CD4 clonotypes were compared across a few donors, about 5% were shared.

For this clone: Its antigen is as yet unknown.

With 4 bases clipped from V and 2 bases from J, the junction kept 8 bases outside the gene matches. This CDR3 is 16 amino acids long. CDR1 is SGDLS, CDR2 YYNGEE, per germline. Here immunoSEQ multiplex PCR was the method, and the copy in TCRdb shows in-frame clones only, minus some. The table lists 1.5 million to 1.9 million clones, roughly 98% of them singletons. Donors had no recently reported acute infections or vaccinations and were HIV-negative. The receptor comes from a man aged 25 to 45 in good health. The rearrangement links TRBV9 to TRBJ2-3, with 9 nucleotides matching TRBD2. The sequencing input was naive CD4+ T cells sorted from blood. Regarding subset: CD45RA+ positively selected. The DNA of the CDR3 is TGTGCCAGCAGCCGAAGCGGGAGGTCCGTCACAGATACGCAGTATTTT. Its protein product is CASSRSGRSVTDTQYF.